A selection of T cell receptor beta chains follows, all from one sample in a study of blood T cell repertoires in COVID-19. This table comes from immunoSEQ multiplex PCR, and its TCRdb copy is limited to in-frame clones, with some not included. The sample lists 70,000 or so clones; approximately 90% were seen once. The sample consisted of peripheral blood. The source is a man in his 60s with acute or convalescent COVID-19. CDR3s include the opening cysteine and the closing phenylalanine or tryptophan. D genes are given only for firm matches. Clone size is not always given. Where it is, it says once, few, many or a class for expanded clones.

.	TRBJ1-1	TRBV7-8	.	TGTGCCAGCAGCTTAAGAGTGACTGAAGCTTTCTTT	CASSLRVTEAFF
.	TRBJ2-5	TRBV7-2	.	TGTGCCAGCAGCTTAGCCACAGGAAGACAAGAGACCCAGTACTTC	CASSLATGRQETQYF
.	TRBJ2-7	TRBV7-6	.	TGTGCCAGCAGCTTAGCTGGGGGGGCTAACTACGAGCAGTACTTC	CASSLAGGANYEQYF
TRBD2	TRBJ2-2	TRBV3-1/TRBV3-2	once	TGTGCCAGCAGCCCTCGACTAGCGGGAAACGGGGAGCTGTTTTTT	CASSPRLAGNGELFF
.	TRBJ2-7	TRBV3-1/TRBV3-2	once	TGTGCCAGCAGCCAATCCTCGGGCGAGCAGTACTTC	CASSQSSGEQYF
.	TRBJ1-1	TRBV11-2	.	TGTGCCAGCAGCTTAGAGGAGCTTATGAACACTGAAGCTTTCTTT	CASSLEELMNTEAFF
.	TRBJ1-2	TRBV19	.	TGTGCCAGTAGTCCGGCCGGGGGAGGTAACTATGGCTACACCTTC	CASSPAGGGNYGYTF
.	TRBJ1-4	TRBV5-1	.	TGCGCCAGCAGCTTGGAGGCGGGGGCTGATGAAAAACTGTTTTTT	CASSLEAGADEKLFF
TRBD1	TRBJ2-5	TRBV7-8	.	TGTGCCAGCAGCTTTGGGACAGGGAAACAAGAGACTCAGTACTTC	CASSFGTGKQETQYF
TRBD1	TRBJ1-1	TRBV2	.	TGTGCCAGCAGGGCCACAGGGGGCCCTTCTAACACTGAAGCTTTCTTT	CASRATGGPSNTEAFF
TRBD1	TRBJ2-7	TRBV5-1	once	TGCGCCAGCAGCATCTCCGGGACAGTCTACGAGCAGTACTTC	CASSISGTVYEQYF
TRBD1	TRBJ1-6	TRBV10-3	.	TGTGCCATCAGCGTAGAAAACAGGGGGCCGGATTCACCCCTCCACTTT	CAISVENRGPDSPLHF
.	TRBJ1-5	TRBV19	.	TGTGCCAGTCGTTTTCGCAATCAGCCCCAGCATTTT	CASRFRNQPQHF